The 8 T cell receptor beta chains listed next were all sequenced from one sample in a study of T-cell reconstitution after alpha-beta-depleted transplantation in children. It was with unique molecular identifiers that the TCRbeta library was prepared. A single record per CDR3 protein comes from TCRdb applying MiXCR to the PCR reads. This table holds over 450,000 distinct CDR3 sequences, 8% to 11% found once. Sequenced here: PBMCs, sampled before TCRalphabeta/CD19-depleted stem cell transplant. Receptors originate from a child aged 2-15 years with inherited bone marrow failure, due to receive a stem cell transplant.

There are many counts of this clonotype. The rearrangement uses TRBV9 and TRBJ2-7, with D hard to call. V was shortened by 0 bases and J by 2 bases, with 12 bases between the two germline ends. This CDR3 region has 15 residues. The V gene's germline CDR1 is SGDLS and CDR2 YYNGEE. The CDR3 DNA is TGTGCCAGCAGCGTAGGGCCCCAAGCCCCCTACGAGCAGTACTTC. Translated: CASSVGPQAPYEQYF. The variable domain in full, with the rest retrieved from reference TRBV9 and TRBJ2-7, is DSGVTQTPKHLITATGQRVTLRCSPRSGDLSVYWYQQSLDQGLQFLIQYYNGEERAKGNILERFSAQQFPDLHSELNLSSLELGDSALYFCASSVGPQAPYEQYFGPGTRLTVT.

This clonotype was seen ten or more times. This chain links TRBV7-8 with TRBJ2-2; 10 bases agree with TRBD1. The CDR3 length is 16 residues. Germline V CDR1 and CDR2: SGHVS, FQNEAQ. V was clipped by 6 bases and J by 3 bases; unmatched bases: 7. CDR3 region: CASRDTGTGDTGELFF. In DNA form, the CDR3 reads TGTGCCAGCAGGGACACCGGGACAGGGGACACCGGGGAGCTGTTTTTT.

There are many counts of this clonotype. The V and J genes are TRBV7-9 and TRBJ2-5; a possible D gene is TRBD1 (5 bases). Germline V gene data show CDR1 as SEHNR and CDR2 as FQNEAQ (reference sequence). This CDR3 comprises 17 residues. V shed 1 base and J shed 5 bases, with 20 bases lying between them. The CDR3 loop is CASSLETSWGRWETQYF. CDR3 in DNA: TGTGCCAGCAGCTTAGAGACCTCGTGGGGCCGTTGGGAGACCCAGTACTTC.

This clonotype was counted only a few times. V gene TRBV12-3 or TRBV12-4 combines with J gene TRBJ1-1; 10 bases are shared with TRBD1. The CDR3 totals 17 residues. V shed 6 bases and J 0 bases; nucleotides not matched to a gene: 10. CDR3 region: CASSEPGQGTLNTEAFF. The CDR3 DNA sequence: TGTGCCAGCAGCGAACCGGGACAGGGGACTTTGAACACTGAAGCTTTCTTT.

In this sample, this clonotype turned up many times. The chain combines TRBV5-4 with TRBJ2-5, with 9 positions matching TRBD1. The CDR3 spans 15 residues. Germline V lookup: CDR1 SGHNT, CDR2 YYREEE (reference sequence). Trimming at V came to 2 bases and at J to 4 bases, leaving 6 bases not matched to a gene. CDR3 region: CASSLTQGARETQYF. The CDR3 region has the DNA TGTGCCAGCAGCTTAACACAGGGGGCGCGAGAGACCCAGTACTTC. The full variable domain, completed using reference TRBV5-4 and TRBJ2-5, is ETGVTQSPTHLIKTRGQQVTLRCSSQSGHNTVSWYQQALGQGPQFIFQYYREEENGRGNFPPRFSGLQFPNYSSELNVNALELDDSALYLCASSLTQGARETQYFGPGTRLLVL.

This sequence joins TRBV4-3 and TRBJ1-2; D remains ambiguous. The V and J ends lost 1 base and 5 bases respectively, with 11 bases between them. CDR3 length: 14 residues. The germline V gene encodes CDR1 LGHNA and CDR2 YSLEER. The CDR3 bases are TGCGCCAGCAGCCAAGGTGTGGACCGTTATGGCTACACCTTC. The encoded protein is CASSQGVDRYGYTF.

This clonotype was recorded at least ten times. The chain uses TRBV12-3 or TRBV12-4 and TRBJ2-1; D gene unclear. CDR3 length: 12 amino acids. Trimming cost V 3 bases and J 8 bases, with 8 bases left between them. DNA of the CDR3: TGTGCCAGCAGTTTGCTGGTGGATGAGCAGTTCTTC. Translation gives CASSLLVDEQFF.

The table lists this clonotype with many counts. This chain joins TRBV4-3 and TRBJ2-3, with D possibly being TRBD2 (6 bases). CDR1 and CDR2 (germline): LGHNA, YSLEER. There are 20 residues in the CDR3. With 4 bases removed from V and 0 bases from J, the gap between germline ends came to 26 bases. This CDR3 reads CASSPLSLARVLSSTDTQYF. CDR3 DNA: TGCGCCAGCAGCCCGCTCTCCCTAGCGCGAGTACTGTCTAGCACAGATACGCAGTATTTT.